Listed here are 25 T cell receptor beta chains from one sample, sequenced in a study of tumor and adjacent non-tumor tissue in lung cancer. The template was RNA from unsorted bulk tissue. Three rounds of nested PCR, following a modified ARM-PCR protocol, produced the TCRbeta library. TCRdb reprocessed the multiplex PCR reads via MiXCR and lists one record per CDR3 protein. Of approximately 76,000 distinct CDR3 sequences in the sample, approximately 71% were seen once. The sample consisted of lung tumor tissue. The receptors derive from a woman between 65 and 79 years old with non-small cell lung cancer.

This clonotype was recorded only once. Germline is not matched at one junction end, which may reflect a read error. The V call is TRBV5-1, the J call TRBJ2-3, with TRBD2 matching over 10 bases. The CDR3 sequence is 17 residues long. Germline CDR1 SGHRS, CDR2 YFSETQ. The CDR3 is CTSSAGSSGRVADTQYF. The CDR3 bases are TGCACCAGCAGCGCTGGATCTAGCGGGAGAGTGGCAGATACGCAGTATTTT. Looking up the rest from reference TRBV5-1 and TRBJ2-3 gives the full variable domain: KAGVTQTPRYLIKTRGQQVTLSCSPISGHRSVSWYQQTPGQGLQFLFEYFSETQRNKGNFPGRFSGRQFSNSRSEMNVSTLELGDSALYLCTSSAGSSGRVADTQYFGPGTRLTVL.

Comment on this clonotype: One end of the junction is discordant with germline, which a read error may explain. The gene calls are TRBV6-5 and TRBJ2-2, with 8 nucleotides matching TRBD1. The CDR3 sequence is 16 residues long. The V gene's germline CDR1 is MNHEY and CDR2 SVGAGI. CDR3 sequence reads: CASRRGQGVSTGGLFF. In nucleotides, the CDR3 is TGTGCCAGCAGAAGAGGACAGGGAGTCTCCACCGGGGGGCTGTTTTTT.

V and J are TRBV11-3 and TRBJ2-1; no clear D. Germline assignment: CDR1 SGHNT and CDR2 YENEEA. CDR3 length equals 15 residues. V was clipped by 7 bases and J by 6 bases, with 19 bases between them. CDR3 sequence reads: CASNRRQTRGNEQFF. CDR3 bases: TGTGCCAGCAACCGCAGACAAACTCGCGGCAATGAGCAGTTCTTC.

The chain recombines TRBV6-5 with TRBJ2-5; 8 nucleotides line up with TRBD1. The CDR3 contains 16 residues. V trimming: 0 bases; J trimming: 11 bases; junction bases outside the gene matches: 14. The germline gives CDR1 MNHEY, CDR2 SVGAGI. CDR3 in DNA: TGTGCCAGCAGTTACTCGGGGACAGGAGGACAAGAGAGTCAGTACTTC. This gives the protein CASSYSGTGGQESQYF.

This clonotype was counted many times. Possible read error: a much larger clone is one base away. This rearrangement joins TRBV29-1 to TRBJ2-5; D remains ambiguous. The ends were cut back, 1 base at V and 5 bases at J, with 17 bases in the middle. From germline, CDR1 is SQVTM and CDR2 ANQGSEA. This CDR3 region has 15 residues. The CDR3 spells CSVEVPKRGAETQYF. The CDR3 coding sequence is TGCAGCGTTGAAGTCCCCAAGCGAGGTGCGGAGACCCAGTACTTC.

This chain uses TRBV9 with TRBJ2-6; possible D gene TRBD1, 7 bases. V lost 4 bases and J 0 bases, leaving 23 bases between the germline ends. Looked up from germline, CDR1 is SGDLS and CDR2 is YYNGEE. The CDR3 is made up of 20 amino acids. The DNA for the CDR3 is TGTGCCAGCAGCCTCGGGGGAAGACAGGGATCGAACTCTGGGGCCAACGTCCTGACTTTC. Its protein is CASSLGGRQGSNSGANVLTF.

As concerns this clonotype: This may be a read error, as it is one base from a much larger clone. Without the conserved terminal phenylalanine or tryptophan, this CDR3 likely stems from a read error. This chain joins TRBV10-3 and TRBJ2-3; possibly TRBD1 or TRBD2 for D (6 bases each). Germline V lookup: CDR1 ENHRY, CDR2 SYGVKD. V was trimmed by 6 bases and J by 0 bases, leaving 13 bases between them. There are 15 residues in the CDR3. The DNA for the CDR3 is TGTGCCATCAGAGGGCGGAGGGGGAGCACAGATACGCAGTATTTA. This codes for CAIRGRRGSTDTQYL.

The count of this clonotype is one. An end of the junction differs from the germline gene, which may be a read error. CDR3 residues: CASSLDWVNNEQFF. For the CDR3, the DNA is TGCGCCAGCAGCCTGGACTGGGTAAACAATGAGCAGTTCTTC. The chain links TRBV5-5 to TRBJ2-1; perhaps TRBD2 as D (5 bases). The CDR3 has 14 amino acids. The germline V gene encodes CDR1 SGHKS and CDR2 YYEKEE (reference sequence).

The CDR3 nucleotides read TGCAGTGCCCAGTGGACTAGCGGGAGATTGGCGCCCGATACGCAGTATTTT. This encodes CSAQWTSGRLAPDTQYF. The rearrangement uses TRBV20-1 and TRBJ2-3; 13 positions match TRBD2. The ends lost 6 bases at V and 6 bases at J; junction bases unmatched: 15. The germline gives CDR1 DFQATT, CDR2 SNEGSKA (reference sequence). The CDR3 loop spans 17 amino acids.

With regard to this clonotype: Germline is not matched at one junction end, which may reflect a read error. The chain combines TRBV4-1 with TRBJ2-7; no clear D gene. The length of the CDR3 is 15 residues. The germline V gene has CDR1 MGHRA and CDR2 YSYEKL. CDR3 coding DNA: TGCACCAGAAGCCAAGGTGGCCAAGCAACCTACGAGCAGTACTTC. Protein sequence: CTRSQGGQATYEQYF.

To note about this clonotype: One junction end disagrees with the germline gene, perhaps due to a read error. The V call is TRBV12-3 or TRBV12-4, the J call TRBJ2-3, with D perhaps matching TRBD1 or TRBD2 (5 bases each). This CDR3 region has 13 residues. The CDR3 reads CANSTTTGDTQYF. The CDR3 DNA reads as TGTGCCAACAGTACGACTACAGGAGATACGCAGTATTTT.

Comments on this clonotype: The junction departs from the called germline gene at one end, perhaps through a read error. The V call is TRBV29-1, the J call TRBJ2-3, with 9 positions matching TRBD2. The CDR3 loop spans 15 amino acids. The germline gives CDR1 SQVTM, CDR2 ANQGSEA. This CDR3 reads CRGHLAGRITDMQYF. Here the CDR3 DNA reads TGCAGAGGCCATCTAGCGGGACGAATAACAGATATGCAGTATTTT.

This clonotype was seen more than once but under ten times. A much larger clone sits a single nucleotide away, making a read error possible. CDR3 in amino acids: CAGPLGQENTGELFF. The DNA of the CDR3 is TGTGCCGGCCCCCTCGGGCAGGAAAACACCGGGGAGCTGTTTTTT. The gene calls are TRBV11-2 and TRBJ2-2, with unresolved D. The germline V gene has CDR1 SGHAT and CDR2 FQNNGV. The CDR3 is 15 amino acids. V lost 11 bases, J lost 2 bases, and 18 bases lay in between.

The chain joins TRBV12-3 or TRBV12-4 to TRBJ2-3, with 9 bases fitting TRBD2. With 7 bases clipped from V and 3 bases from J, the junction kept 5 bases outside the gene matches. The CDR3 is 14 residues long. CDR3 sequence reads: CASTSSGSTDTQYF. CDR3 DNA: TGTGCCAGCACGAGTAGCGGGAGTACAGATACGCAGTATTTT.

Note on this clonotype: The conserved phenylalanine or tryptophan normally closing the CDR3 is absent here, so this likely arose from a read error. The limits of the CDR3 on the DNA are not certain, so only TCRdb's listed CDR3 is given. This sequence joins TRBV12-3 or TRBV12-4 and TRBJ1-1; the table's TRBD1 call for D was not verified on the DNA. A total of 11 residues make up the CDR3, ends included. The CDR3 loop reads CASTGRGSPFY.

As concerns this clonotype: Since a much larger clone is just one base distant, this may be a read error. The rearrangement uses TRBV7-9 and TRBJ1-5; 7 bases line up with TRBD1. Germline loops: CDR1 SEHNR, CDR2 FQNEAQ (reference sequence). The length of the CDR3 is 14 residues. CDR3 sequence: CASSLDRMGQPQDF. In nucleotides, the CDR3 is TGTGCCAGCAGCTTGGACAGGATGGGCCAGCCCCAGGATTTT.

As regards this clonotype: Because it lacks the conserved phenylalanine or tryptophan at the end, this CDR3 is likely a read error. It is unclear where the CDR3 begins or ends on the DNA, so no DNA is shown, and the CDR3 is as TCRdb lists it. J is TRBJ2-1 and V is TRBV11-3. The CDR3 is 15 amino acids in total, end residues counted. In germline, CDR1 is SGHNT, CDR2 YENEEA. The CDR3 is CASSLGVLADNEQFI.

This clonotype was picked up a small number of times. The gene calls are TRBV6-2 or TRBV6-3 and TRBJ2-2; D is unresolved. From germline, CDR1 is MNHEY and CDR2 SVGEGT. The CDR3 runs 14 residues. V dropped 7 bases and J dropped 12 bases, with 21 bases sitting between them. The CDR3 bases are TGTGCCAGCACCATAACCGCGCGGCCCTGGAAGCTGTTTTTT. Its protein is CASTITARPWKLFF.

Concerning this clonotype: No conserved phenylalanine or tryptophan ends this CDR3, so it is likely a read error. CDR3 nucleotides: TGTGCCAGCAGCCTCTTGGACAGGGATGGCGAGCAGTACCTC. Its translation is CASSLLDRDGEQYL. The chain employs TRBV11-1 and TRBJ2-7, with 8 bases fitting TRBD1. CDR3 length: 14 amino acids. V lost 5 bases to trimming and J lost 6 bases; unmatched junction nucleotides: 9. Per germline, CDR1 SGHAT and CDR2 FQDESV (reference sequence).

The chain links TRBV29-1 to TRBJ2-1; D gene ambiguous. The CDR3 has 13 amino acids. Germline V gene sequence: CDR1 SQVTM, CDR2 ANQGSEA. The V and J ends lost 8 bases and 5 bases respectively, with 16 bases between them. The CDR3 here is CSIAGTVNNEQFF. CDR3 nucleotides: TGCAGCATTGCCGGAACGGTAAACAATGAGCAGTTCTTC.

Of note for this clonotype: This may arise from a read error, as a much more abundant clone is one base away. The chain carries TRBV28 and TRBJ2-7; possibly TRBD1 or TRBD2 for D (5 bases each). From germline, CDR1 is MDHEN and CDR2 SYDVKM. The V end lost 6 bases, the J end lost 0 bases, and 12 bases lay between the germline ends. The CDR3 consists of 14 residues. The CDR3 region has the DNA TGTGCCAGCAGGGGACCCTACAACTCCTACGAGCAGTACTTC. Its translation is CASRGPYNSYEQYF.

A remark on this clonotype: A much larger clone differs from this one at a single base, so this may be a read error. The V call is TRBV20-1, the J call TRBJ1-1; D is undetermined. The V end was cut by 6 bases, the J end by 4 bases, with 12 bases between. Germline CDR1 is DFQATT and CDR2 is SNEGSKA (reference sequence). CDR3 size: 12 residues. Here the CDR3 reads CSARKVGTEAFF. The CDR3 coding sequence is TGCAGTGCCCGGAAGGTGGGCACTGAAGCTTTCTTT.

Notes on this clonotype: A junction end diverges from the germline sequence, so it may reflect a read error. DNA for the CDR3: TGTGCCGGCAGACGGGGTTCCCTTCGAAACACCATATATTTT. The encoded protein is CAGRRGSLRNTIYF. V gene TRBV6-5 combines with J gene TRBJ1-3; D remains ambiguous. Germline V gene lookup returns CDR1 MNHEY and CDR2 SVGAGI. The CDR3 has 14 amino acids.

There are a few counts of this clonotype. This CDR3 fails to terminate in the conserved phenylalanine or tryptophan, so it likely reflects a read error. The CDR3 coding sequence is TGTGCCAGCAGTTTTGCTCCAGGTACAGATACGCAGTATCTT. This sequence encodes CASSFAPGTDTQYL. V usage is TRBV4-2 and J usage is TRBJ2-3, with D unresolved. CDR1 is LGHNA and CDR2 is YNFKEQ in the germline V gene. CDR3 length: 14 residues. V lost 6 bases to trimming and J lost 3 bases, with 13 bases between them.

The V gene is TRBV20-1, the J gene TRBJ1-6, with 9 bases that match TRBD1. The CDR3 totals 13 residues. Germline V CDR1 and CDR2: DFQATT, SNEGSKA (reference sequence). The CDR3 DNA is TGCAATGGTTGGACAGGGGAAAATTCACCCCTCCACTTT. Translating gives CNGWTGENSPLHF.